One sample yielded the 20 T cell receptor beta chains listed below, sequenced in a study of OX40 agonist ivuxolimab in advanced cancers. Measured with immunoSEQ multiplex PCR; TCRdb has only the in-frame clones, and not every one. The data contain 69,000 or so clones, 85% to 90% of them singletons. The source was CD4+ or CD8+ T cells sorted from blood, collected in a trial of the OX40 agonist ivuxolimab. Source of these receptors: an adult with an advanced solid tumor such as melanoma, head and neck, liver or kidney cancer.

A few counts support this clone. This sequence joins TRBV18 and TRBJ1-5, with D unclear. The CDR3 extends over 13 amino acids. Trimming cost V 4 bases and J 4 bases, with 8 bases left between them. CDR1 and CDR2 (germline): KGHSH, LQKENI. CDR3: CASSQAENQPQHF. In DNA form, the CDR3 reads TGTGCCAGCTCACAGGCAGAGAATCAGCCCCAGCATTTT. Variable domain in full (rest from reference TRBV18 and TRBJ1-5): NAGVMQNPRHLVRRRGQEARLRCSPMKGHSHVYWYRQLPEEGLKFMVYLQKENIIDESGMPKERFSAEFPKEGPSILRIQQVVRGDSAAYFCASSQAENQPQHFGDGTRLSIL.

The CDR3 protein is CASSLLSPWTEAFF. The DNA of the CDR3 is TGTGCCAGCAGTTTACTTTCCCCCTGGACTGAAGCTTTCTTT. The rearrangement joins TRBV28 to TRBJ1-1, with D hard to call. The CDR3 consists of 14 residues. Trimming pared 2 bases from V and 5 bases from J, leaving 12 bases between. Germline values: CDR1 MDHEN, CDR2 SYDVKM.

J is TRBJ1-2 and V is TRBV5-4, with D maybe TRBD1 (5 bases). V was cut by 4 bases and J by 4 bases, with 8 bases left in between. The CDR3 runs to 12 residues. Germline lookup yields CDR1 SGHNT and CDR2 YYREEE (reference sequence). CDR3: CASSIDSYGYTF. The CDR3 DNA reads as TGTGCCAGCAGCATAGACAGCTATGGCTACACCTTC.

This clone showed up just a few times. The V gene is TRBV5-1, the J gene TRBJ1-6; 9 nucleotides match TRBD1. This CDR3 has 14 residues. Germline V lookup: CDR1 SGHRS, CDR2 YFSETQ. V lost 5 bases and J lost 10; bases outside the gene matches: 7. The CDR3 is CASRRDRENSPLHF. CDR3 in DNA: TGCGCCAGCAGGAGGGACAGGGAGAACTCACCCCTCCACTTT.

V and J are TRBV2 and TRBJ2-1, with a weak D call TRBD1 (6 bases). The CDR3 is made up of 15 amino acids. Germline CDR1 reads SNHLY; CDR2 reads FYNNEI. V dropped 10 bases and J dropped 0 bases, with 16 bases sitting between them. CDR3 amino acids: CANPRTVSSYNEQFF. CDR3 coding DNA: TGTGCCAACCCGAGGACAGTTAGCTCCTACAATGAGCAGTTCTTC.

The chain combines TRBV7-2 with TRBJ1-2; possibly TRBD1 for D (6 bases). The CDR3 spans 14 residues. Trimming shortened V by 5 bases and J by 4 bases, and 14 bases separated the two germline ends. Germline V gene lookup returns CDR1 SGHTA and CDR2 FQGNSA. The DNA of the CDR3 is TGTGCCAGCAGCCTTCAGACAGGAGGCTATGGCTACACCTTC. It yields the protein CASSLQTGGYGYTF.

The V gene is TRBV4-1, the J gene TRBJ1-4; 7 bases are a match to TRBD1. There are 15 residues in the CDR3. Losses at the gene ends were 4 bases for V and 8 bases for J; bases not matched to a gene: 10. From germline, CDR1 is MGHRA and CDR2 YSYEKL. CDR3 sequence (DNA): TGCGCCAGCAGCCCCGAGGGGGCCTCAAGGGAAAAACTGTTTTTT. Its translation is CASSPEGASREKLFF.

The rearrangement uses TRBV6-5 and TRBJ2-7; 9 bases map to TRBD1. The CDR3 spans 13 residues. Germline CDR1 MNHEY, CDR2 SVGAGI. The V and J ends lost 7 bases and 1 base, in that order; junction bases with no gene match: 2. The CDR3 loop is CASKGQGSYEQYF. Here the CDR3 DNA reads TGTGCCAGCAAGGGACAGGGTTCCTACGAGCAGTACTTC.

This clone was seen only once. The junction differs from germline at one of its ends, possibly a read error. The V and J genes are TRBV7-7 and TRBJ2-5; D remains unclear. From germline, CDR1 is SSHAT and CDR2 FNYEAQ (reference sequence). The length of the CDR3 is 13 residues. This CDR3 is CASSFQGPETQYF. CDR3 bases: TGTGCTAGCAGCTTTCAAGGGCCGGAGACCCAGTACTTC.

The rearrangement joins TRBV7-2 to TRBJ1-3; TRBD1 is a possible D gene (6 bases). This CDR3 region has 16 residues. Deletions cut 5 bases from V and 3 bases from J, with 17 bases between. Germline V gene data show CDR1 as SGHTA and CDR2 as FQGNSA. The CDR3 DNA follows: TGTGCCAGCAGCCGGGCGGGGGGGCAGGTTGGAAACACCATATATTTT. Translating gives CASSRAGGQVGNTIYF.

The chain joins TRBV30 to TRBJ2-5; D not certain. Looked up from germline, CDR1 is GTSNPN and CDR2 is SVGIG (reference sequence). The CDR3 totals 11 residues. The ends were cut back, 4 bases at V and 5 bases at J, with 8 bases in the middle. CDR3 DNA sequence: TGTGCCTGGACAGCACTGGAGACCCAGTACTTC. Translating gives CAWTALETQYF.

The table lists this clone with a few counts. The CDR3 here is CASSGGLGGEKYF. As DNA, the CDR3 is TGTGCCAGTAGCGGGGGTTTGGGGGGAGAGAAGTACTTC. The chain uses TRBV19 and TRBJ2-7; D is perhaps TRBD2 (6 bases). V was trimmed by 6 bases and J by 11 bases, leaving 20 bases between them. The CDR3 runs to 13 residues. Germline CDR1 LNHDA, CDR2 SQIVND (reference sequence).

A single count supports this clone. The rearrangement links TRBV4-2 to TRBJ1-2; TRBD1 matches 7 bases. With 7 bases clipped from V and 4 bases from J, the junction kept 9 bases outside the gene matches. CDR1 LGHNA and CDR2 YNFKEQ come from the germline V gene. The CDR3 loop spans 14 amino acids. As DNA, the CDR3 is TGTGCCAGCACCCCGGGACAGCGCCCCTATGGCTACACCTTC. It is translated as CASTPGQRPYGYTF.

This clone appeared a single time. V is TRBV2 and J is TRBJ1-5; 8 bases agree with TRBD1. Germline-derived CDR1 and CDR2 are SNHLY and FYNNEI. This CDR3 is 17 amino acids long. The V gene end was trimmed by 5 bases and the J gene end by 5 bases; junction bases not matched to a gene: 14. This CDR3 reads CASSFSTGARLYQPQHF. CDR3 in DNA: TGTGCCAGCAGTTTCTCGACAGGGGCCCGGCTTTATCAGCCCCAGCATTTT.

The chain combines TRBV5-4 with TRBJ1-4; D gene unclear. This CDR3 is 14 amino acids long. Germline V gene lookup returns CDR1 SGHNT and CDR2 YYREEE (reference sequence). The V gene lost 2 bases and the J gene lost 4 bases, with 9 bases spanning the gap. CDR3 sequence (DNA): TGTGCCAGCAGCTTAAACACGGGTAATGAAAAACTGTTTTTT. It specifies CASSLNTGNEKLFF.

The chain carries TRBV11-3 and TRBJ2-2; the D call may be TRBD1 or TRBD2 (7 bases each). The V gene lost 0 bases and the J gene lost 0 bases, with 14 bases spanning the gap. The CDR3 covers 18 residues. Per germline, CDR1 SGHNT and CDR2 YENEEA. DNA for the CDR3: TGTGCCAGCAGCTTAGATCAGGGGGGGAGCGCGAACACCGGGGAGCTGTTTTTT. Protein product: CASSLDQGGSANTGELFF.

The J gene is TRBJ1-5, the V gene TRBV7-9; D gene ambiguous. Germline CDR1 reads SEHNR; CDR2 reads FQNEAQ (reference sequence). The CDR3 consists of 13 residues. Trimming took 5 bases from V and 7 from J, leaving 12 bases between them. As DNA, the CDR3 is TGTGCCAGCAGCGGGGAGGGCGGGCAGCCCCAGCATTTT. Translation: CASSGEGGQPQHF.

V is TRBV5-6 and J is TRBJ2-7; TRBD1 matches 7 bases. The CDR3 extends over 14 amino acids. The V gene's germline CDR1 is SGHDT and CDR2 YYEEEE. Unmatched junction bases numbered 3, after V lost 1 base and J lost 2 bases. CDR3 sequence (DNA): TGTGCCAGCAGCTTGTTAGACAGGGCCTACGAGCAGTACTTC. It codes for CASSLLDRAYEQYF.

This chain connects TRBV7-2 to TRBJ2-5; D is undetermined. Deletions cut 11 bases from V and 0 bases from J, with 13 bases between. Germline V gene data show CDR1 as SGHTA and CDR2 as FQGNSA. The CDR3 is 13 amino acids. CDR3 bases: TGTGCCTCCTCCCGGGTCGACCAAGAGACCCAGTACTTC. Protein: CASSRVDQETQYF.

J is TRBJ1-1 and V is TRBV5-1; D is undetermined. Germline V gives CDR1 SGHRS, CDR2 YFSETQ. V lost 3 bases to trimming and J lost 1 base, with 16 bases between them. The CDR3 is 16 amino acids. DNA of the CDR3: TGCGCCAGCAGCTCTGGAACGGCCTCGAGGAACACTGAAGCTTTCTTT. Amino acids: CASSSGTASRNTEAFF.